This T cell receptor beta chain was observed in a study of T cell responses to AZD1222 COVID-19 vaccine. Germline V CDR1 and CDR2: SGDLS, YYNGEE. Deletions cut 3 bases from V and 4 bases from J, with 14 bases between. This CDR3 is built from 15 residues. Clones were sequenced by immunoSEQ multiplex PCR, and TCRdb holds only the in-frame ones, with some missing. The sample lists under 130,000 clones, approximately 90% occurring once. The clonotype comes from an adult in good health. The chain joins TRBV9 to TRBJ1-3; D uncertain. Sample: peripheral blood, taken on day 0 of AZD1222 vaccination. In DNA, the CDR3 is TGTGCCAGCAGCGACCAACCGGCTTCCGGAAACACCATATATTTT. It is translated as CASSDQPASGNTIYF. Together with reference TRBV9 and TRBJ1-3, the CDR3 gives the full variable domain: DSGVTQTPKHLITATGQRVTLRCSPRSGDLSVYWYQQSLDQGLQFLIQYYNGEERAKGNILERFSAQQFPDLHSELNLSSLELGDSALYFCASSDQPASGNTIYFGEGSWLTVV.